This T cell receptor beta chain was sequenced in a study of identical twins. In regard to this clonotype: Its target is not known.

All donors were healthy Caucasians. Study-wide results and limits: Analyses of zero insertions could be partly confounded by invariant MAIT and iNKT cells. Abundant beta clonotypes from cord blood bore fewer insertions; memory repertoires lacked this pattern.

Germline values: CDR1 MDHEN, CDR2 SYDVKM. The CDR3 covers 17 residues. The V gene end was trimmed by 3 bases and the J gene end by 6 bases; junction bases not matched to a gene: 9. Template switching, a step in the protocol, added a universal primer site, and cDNA carried unique molecular identifiers. TCRdb recomputed calls from the 5' RACE reads with MiXCR, one row per CDR3 protein. Of 1.5 million to 2 million distinct CDR3 sequences listed, less than 40% are singletons. The source material was cord blood. The V gene is TRBV28, the J gene TRBJ2-1, with TRBD2 matching 12 bases. The TCR was taken from a newborn girl in good health. The CDR3, as DNA: TGTGCCAGCAGTTTTGGGCCTAGCGGGAGGGCCACCAATGAGCAGTTCTTC. This encodes CASSFGPSGRATNEQFF.